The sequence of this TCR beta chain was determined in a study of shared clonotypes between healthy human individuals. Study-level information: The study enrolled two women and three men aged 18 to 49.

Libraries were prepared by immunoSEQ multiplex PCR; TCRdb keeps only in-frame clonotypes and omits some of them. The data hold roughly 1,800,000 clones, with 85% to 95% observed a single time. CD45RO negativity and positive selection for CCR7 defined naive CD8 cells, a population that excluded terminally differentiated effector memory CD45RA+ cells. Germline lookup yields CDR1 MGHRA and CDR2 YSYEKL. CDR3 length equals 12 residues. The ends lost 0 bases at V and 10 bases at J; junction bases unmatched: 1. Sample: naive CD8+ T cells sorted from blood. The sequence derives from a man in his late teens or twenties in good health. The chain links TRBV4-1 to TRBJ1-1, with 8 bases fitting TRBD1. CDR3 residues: CASSQDGTGAFF. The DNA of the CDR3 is TGCGCCAGCAGCCAAGACGGGACAGGAGCTTTCTTT.